Sequencing of this T cell receptor (beta chain) was carried out in a study of blood T cells in healthy people across ages. Regarding this clonotype: No antigen is known for it. Sequence at one end of the junction differs from germline and may be a read error.

Findings and limits, study-wide: Significant beta diversity loss was already apparent by age approximately 38, declining roughly linearly. Long-lived donors exceeded aged donors in naive CD4+ cells and diversity.

A second roughly 7 to 11 cycle PCR used barcoded and J-beta primers. One entry per CDR3 protein, called by TCRdb with MiXCR from the 5' RACE reads. The data contain some 790,000 distinct CDR3 sequences, under 30% of them seen just once; the ten biggest clones take up about 18%. The CDR3 is 13 residues long. Per germline, CDR1 DFQATT and CDR2 SNEGSKA (reference sequence). The sample taken for sequencing was blood. This sequence originates from a woman older than 75 in good health. The J gene is TRBJ2-7, the V gene TRBV20-1, with D unresolved. The CDR3 region is CSAPLLGSCEQYF. CDR3 DNA: TGCAGTGCGCCGCTGTTGGGCTCCTGCGAGCAGTACTTC.